One TCR beta chain is described in this entry. Antigen specificity is unknown. Among CD8+ T cells, naive ones were CD45RO-CCR7+CD27+CD95-. In preparing the TRB cDNA libraries, 5' RACE with UMI labels was used. TCRdb re-called the 5' RACE reads; one entry per CDR3 protein, DNA not given. The sample holds some 50,000 distinct CDR3 sequences. This specimen belongs to a study of CXCR3-negative and CXCR3-positive naive CD8 T cells. As for the study in general: Each library gave roughly 1.4 +/- 0.3 million of approximately 130 million TRB reads. Study-wide results and caveats: Naive subsets were similarly diverse, while memory CD8+ repertoires were much less diverse. More hydrophobic TRB CDR3s occurred in CXCR3-positive than in CXCR3-negative naive cells. Naive CXCR3-negative and CXCR3-positive cells had similar TRBV-TRBJ usage; memory differed.

Sequencing input: naive CXCR3+ CD8+ T cells from blood. Sample subset: CD45RO-CCR7+CD27+CD95- naive CD8+ T cells expressing CXCR3 (TNR3+). This TCR was recovered from a human donor in good health. Some clones in this sample may be carry-over from other donors' samples.

The CDR3 region is CASSPDRGQTGELFF. The V call is TRBV4-3, the J call TRBJ2-2; TCRdb picks TRBD1, but there is no DNA to check that call. Germline loops: CDR1 LGHNA, CDR2 YSLEER. The CDR3 has 15 residues.